This entry lists 10 T cell receptor beta chains sequenced from one sample in a study of tumor-infiltrating lymphocytes in oesophageal squamous cell carcinoma. TCRdb passed the PCR reads through MiXCR, listing each CDR3 protein once. Seen here are about 17,000 distinct CDR3 sequences, approximately 47% observed once, and the top ten hold around 41%. Input material: normal esophageal tissue next to the tumor. The receptors come from a female donor with esophageal squamous cell carcinoma.

This clonotype has a count of ten or more. The V and J genes are TRBV5-4 and TRBJ2-1; D ambiguous. The DNA end lines up better with TRBJ2-7; the J call may be wrong. Germline CDR1 SGHNT, CDR2 YYREEE (reference sequence). The CDR3 sequence is 16 residues long. The CDR3 DNA sequence: TGTGCCAGCAGCTTGGAAGTTGTATACTCCTACAATGAGCAGTACTTC. Translating gives CASSLEVVYSYNEQYF.

This clonotype was observed many times. The CDR3 region is CASSHRDRDGYGYTF. For the CDR3, the DNA is TGTGCCAGCAGTCACCGGGACAGGGACGGCTATGGCTACACCTTC. The J gene is TRBJ1-2, the V gene TRBV6-1; 9 bases align to TRBD1. Looked up from germline, CDR1 is MNHNS and CDR2 is SASEGT. Trimming cost V 5 bases and J 4 bases; bases outside gene matches: 8. The CDR3 consists of 15 residues.

V and J are TRBV6-2 or TRBV6-3 and TRBJ2-3; perhaps TRBD1 as D (6 bases). V was pared by 7 bases and J by 5 bases, with 19 bases between. Germline V CDR1 and CDR2: MNHEY, SVGEGT. The CDR3 has 15 residues. CDR3 nucleotide sequence: TGTGCCAGCACCCAACAGGGAAATCGGAGAGATACGCAGTATTTT. This translates into CASTQQGNRRDTQYF.

This clonotype was counted at least ten times. DNA of the CDR3: TGTGCCAGCAGAACAGGACCCTACGAGCAGTACTTC. Encoded protein: CASRTGPYEQYF. The rearrangement uses TRBV7-8 and TRBJ2-7; TRBD1 is a possible D gene (5 bases). Germline values: CDR1 SGHVS, CDR2 FQNEAQ. The CDR3 length is 12 residues. The V gene lost 6 bases and the J gene lost 2 bases, with 8 bases spanning the gap.

In this sample, this clonotype turned up many times. V usage is TRBV7-9 and J usage is TRBJ1-4, with D hard to call. Germline loops: CDR1 SEHNR, CDR2 FQNEAQ (reference sequence). The CDR3 is made up of 15 amino acids. The V and J ends lost 5 bases and 7 bases respectively, with 17 bases between them. Here the CDR3 DNA reads TGTGCCAGCAGCCCCCTTGGTGATGCGAGTGAAAAACTGTTTTTT. Translation gives CASSPLGDASEKLFF.

The chain combines TRBV7-3 with TRBJ1-1; TRBD2 might be the D (5 bases). The end of the DNA aligns better with TRBJ2-1, so the J call may be wrong. Germline CDR1 and CDR2: SGHTA and FQGTGA. The CDR3 is 14 amino acids. The CDR3 is CASSPLLSSSEQFF. CDR3 DNA sequence: TGTGCCAGCAGCCCACTTCTTTCTAGCTCTGAGCAGTTCTTC.

This clonotype came up many times. The rearrangement links TRBV6-6 to TRBJ2-1; TRBD1 is a possible D gene (6 bases). V was pared by 0 bases and J by 0 bases, with 9 bases between. This CDR3 region has 16 residues. The germline gives CDR1 MNHNY, CDR2 SVGAGI (reference sequence). CDR3 DNA: TGTGCCAGCAGTTACTCCCCAGGGGTCTCCTACAATGAGCAGTTCTTC. It codes for CASSYSPGVSYNEQFF.

There are many counts of this clonotype. This sequence joins TRBV7-8 and TRBJ2-3; D is unclear. V lost 4 bases to trimming and J lost 2 bases, with 19 bases between them. The germline V gene has CDR1 SGHVS and CDR2 FQNEAQ. The CDR3 is made up of 17 amino acids. In nucleotides, the CDR3 is TGTGCCAGCAGCTCCCGGGCATTCGCGCGGTCCACAGATACGCAGTATTTT. This codes for CASSSRAFARSTDTQYF.

The rearrangement links TRBV11-2 to TRBJ2-2; maybe TRBD1 (6 bases). The ends were cut back, 8 bases at V and 1 base at J, with 8 bases in the middle. Germline lookup yields CDR1 SGHAT and CDR2 FQNNGV. The CDR3 loop spans 13 amino acids. The CDR3 nucleotides are TGTGCCAGCGCGGACAGGAACACCGGGGAGCTGTTTTTT. Its protein is CASADRNTGELFF.

V and J are TRBV6-4 and TRBJ2-3; 10 bases line up with TRBD2. This CDR3 contains 16 residues. V was pared by 3 bases and J by 3 bases, with 6 bases of the junction left unmatched. Germline V gene sequence: CDR1 MRHNA, CDR2 SNTAGT. CDR3: CASSEQAGGGTDTQYF. The CDR3, as DNA: TGTGCCAGCAGTGAACAAGCGGGAGGGGGGACAGATACGCAGTATTTT.